This T cell receptor beta chain is drawn from a study of blood T cell repertoires in COVID-19. Study as a whole: Acute and convalescent COVID-19 samples came from the United States, Italy and Spain.

Authors' analysis steps: Amplifying reference gene primers gave estimates of nucleated cell counts. Method: immunoSEQ multiplex PCR; TCRdb's copy keeps in-frame clones and lacks some. The DNA gave D and trimming, while V, J and clone size come from that table. Here the sample spans about 150,000 clones, 65% to 90% being singletons. Seattle cases were enrolled at active infection and followed longitudinally. Sequencing used peripheral blood. This TCR was recovered from a woman in her sixties with COVID-19, enrolled during active disease.

The CDR3 is CASSPLETVNEQFF. CDR3 coding DNA: TGTGCCAGCAGTCCTTTAGAAACAGTCAATGAGCAGTTCTTC. This chain uses TRBV7-9 with TRBJ2-1; no clear D gene. Trimming left V 6 bases short and J 6 bases short, with 15 bases between. Germline CDR1 SEHNR, CDR2 FQNEAQ (reference sequence). The CDR3 is 14 amino acids.